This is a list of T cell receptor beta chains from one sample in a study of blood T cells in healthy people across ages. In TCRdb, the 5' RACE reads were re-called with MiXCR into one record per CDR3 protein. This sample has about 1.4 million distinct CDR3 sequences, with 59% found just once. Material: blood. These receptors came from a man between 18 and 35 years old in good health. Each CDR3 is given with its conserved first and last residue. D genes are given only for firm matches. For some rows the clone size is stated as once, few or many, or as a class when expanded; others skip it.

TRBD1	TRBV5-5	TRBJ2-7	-	TGTGCCAGCAGTTCCCGGGACAGCTACCGCGAGCAGTACTTC	CASSSRDSYREQYF
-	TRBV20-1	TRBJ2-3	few	TGCAGTACGGGAGTAAACACAGATACGCAGTATTTT	CSTGVNTDTQYF
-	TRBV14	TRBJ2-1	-	TGTGCCAGCAGTCCAGACCGGGGCGAGCAGTTCTTC	CASSPDRGEQFF
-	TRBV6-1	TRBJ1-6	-	TGTGCCAGCAGTATTACAGGACTCAGCTCCTATAATTCACCCCTCCACTTT	CASSITGLSSYNSPLHF
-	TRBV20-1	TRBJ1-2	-	TGCAGTGCTAGAGCCTTTGGCTTAGAAGGCTACACCTTC	CSARAFGLEGYTF
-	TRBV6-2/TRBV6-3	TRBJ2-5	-	TGTGCCAGCAGTTACCCGACGGAGGGCGGTGAGCAGTACTTC	CASSYPTEGGEQYF
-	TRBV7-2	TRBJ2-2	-	TGTGCCAGCAGCTCAGAGCGGAACACCGGGGAGCTGTTTTTT	CASSSERNTGELFF
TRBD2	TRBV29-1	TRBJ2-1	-	TGCAGCGTTGAAACTAGCGGGGTTATAGGCAATGAGCAGTTCTTC	CSVETSGVIGNEQFF
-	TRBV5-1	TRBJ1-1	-	TGCGCCAGCAGCTCCGGATCGGGGACGGCTTTCTTT	CASSSGSGTAFF
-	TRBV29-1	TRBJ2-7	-	TGCAGCGCTAGGGGGAATAGCTACGAGCAGTACTTC	CSARGNSYEQYF
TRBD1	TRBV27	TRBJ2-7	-	TGTGCCAGCAGTTCCCCTACAGGGGCCCTCTACGAGCAGTACTTC	CASSSPTGALYEQYF
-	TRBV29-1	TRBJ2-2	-	TGCAGCGTTGCGATCGATTCGAACACCGGGGAGCTGTTTTTT	CSVAIDSNTGELFF
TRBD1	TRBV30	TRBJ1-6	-	TGTGCCTGGAGTGAGGGACAGGGAAATTCACCCCTCCACTTT	CAWSEGQGNSPLHF
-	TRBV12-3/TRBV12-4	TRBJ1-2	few	TGTGCCAGCAGTCCAAAGACATCTTACTATGGCTACACCTTC	CASSPKTSYYGYTF
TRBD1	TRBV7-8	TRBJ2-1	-	TGTGCCAGCAGCCGTGGTCGACAGGGGGCAGCAGGGTCGAATGAGCAGTTCTTC	CASSRGRQGAAGSNEQFF
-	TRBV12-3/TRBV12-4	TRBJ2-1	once	TGTGCCAGCAGCTCCCGGAAACTCTCCTACAATGAGCAGTTCTTC	CASSSRKLSYNEQFF
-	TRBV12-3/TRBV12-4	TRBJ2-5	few	TGTGCCAGCAGTGGCCAGGAGGGGGGAAAAGAGACCCAGTACTTC	CASSGQEGGKETQYF
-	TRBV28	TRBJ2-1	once	TGTGCCAGCAGTTTAGGGGTTCTCGGGCAGTTCTTC	CASSLGVLGQFF
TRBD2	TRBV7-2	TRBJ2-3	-	TGTGCCAGCTGCACGGTAGCGGGGCCCCCGGATACGCAGTATTTT	CASCTVAGPPDTQYF
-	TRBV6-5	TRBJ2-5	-	TGTGCCAGCAGCCAAGTGAGGGGATGGGGGACCCAGTACTTC	CASSQVRGWGTQYF
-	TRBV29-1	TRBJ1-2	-	TGCAGCGTTGAAACCATGGGTTACGGCACCGCATATGGCTACACCTTC	CSVETMGYGTAYGYTF
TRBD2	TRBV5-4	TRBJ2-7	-	TGTGCCAGCAGGGCCGGGACTAGCCCCTACGAGCAGTACTTC	CASRAGTSPYEQYF
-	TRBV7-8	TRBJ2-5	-	TGTGCCAGCAGCTTAGCTCCAGGGCTCCAAGAGACCCAGTACTTC	CASSLAPGLQETQYF
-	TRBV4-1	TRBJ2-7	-	TGCGCCAGCAGCCAAGATCAATTGGCGGAAATCGAGCAGTACTTC	CASSQDQLAEIEQYF
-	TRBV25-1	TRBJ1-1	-	TGTGCCAGCAGTGATGGAGTGAACACTGAAGCTTTCTTT	CASSDGVNTEAFF
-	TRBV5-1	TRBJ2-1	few	TGCGCCAGCAGCTTGGTTCGGACAGCTTACAATGAGCAGTTCTTC	CASSLVRTAYNEQFF
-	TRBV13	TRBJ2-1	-	TGTGCCAGCAGCTTCGCAGGGAGTGAGCAGTTCTTC	CASSFAGSEQFF
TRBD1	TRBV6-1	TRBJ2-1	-	TGTGCCAGCCGTGACAGGGGGGGACTTCAGTTCAATGAGCAGTTCTTC	CASRDRGGLQFNEQFF
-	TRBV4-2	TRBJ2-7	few	TGTGCCAGCAGCCAAGCCCCCGGTGAGGGGCCGGGTGGGCAGTACTTC	CASSQAPGEGPGGQYF
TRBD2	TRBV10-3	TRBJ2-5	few	TGTGCCATCAGTGAGTCACGGAGACTAGCAGAAGAGACCCAGTACTTC	CAISESRRLAEETQYF